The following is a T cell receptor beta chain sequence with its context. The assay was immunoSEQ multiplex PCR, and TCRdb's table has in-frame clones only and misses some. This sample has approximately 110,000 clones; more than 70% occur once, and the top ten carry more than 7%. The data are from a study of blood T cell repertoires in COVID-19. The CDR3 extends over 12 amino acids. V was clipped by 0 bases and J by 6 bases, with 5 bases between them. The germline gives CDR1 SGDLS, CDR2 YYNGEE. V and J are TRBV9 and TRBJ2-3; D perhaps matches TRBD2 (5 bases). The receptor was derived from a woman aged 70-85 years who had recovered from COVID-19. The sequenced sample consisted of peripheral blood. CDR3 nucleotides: TGTGCCAGCAGCGTAGGGAGGGATACGCAGTATTTT. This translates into CASSVGRDTQYF. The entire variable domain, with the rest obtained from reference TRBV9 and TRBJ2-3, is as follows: DSGVTQTPKHLITATGQRVTLRCSPRSGDLSVYWYQQSLDQGLQFLIQYYNGEERAKGNILERFSAQQFPDLHSELNLSSLELGDSALYFCASSVGRDTQYFGPGTRLTVL.